What follows are 28 T cell receptor beta chains derived from one specimen sequenced in a study of T cells in Graves' hyperthyroidism and ophthalmopathy. TCR beta CDR3 sequences were amplified from RNA transcripts. The study used the HTBI primer set for a first-round RT-PCR of the TCR CDR3. MiXCR, run by TCRdb on the multiplex PCR reads, gives a single entry per CDR3 protein. The sample shows hundreds of thousands of distinct CDR3 sequences, just under 20% of them seen only once. Source material: blood. The receptors were gathered from a man aged 40-55 years with Graves' ophthalmopathy.

The table lists this clonotype with a few counts. This chain connects TRBV5-5 to TRBJ1-2; TRBD1 matches 12 bases. Germline-derived CDR1 and CDR2 are SGHKS and YYEKEE (reference sequence). This CDR3 has 15 amino acids. V trimming: 3 bases; J trimming: 6 bases; junction bases outside the gene matches: 6. This CDR3 reads CASSWDRGLSDGYTF. Here the CDR3 DNA reads TGTGCCAGCAGCTGGGACAGGGGGCTATCTGATGGCTACACCTTC.

The chain uses TRBV19 and TRBJ2-7, with D possibly being TRBD2 (5 bases). The V and J ends lost 6 bases and 0 bases respectively, with 15 bases between them. The CDR3 is 15 amino acids. The germline V gene has CDR1 LNHDA and CDR2 SQIVND (reference sequence). DNA of the CDR3: TGTGCCAGTAGCTCCGGGAACTCCCTCTCCTACGAGCAGTACTTC. It specifies CASSSGNSLSYEQYF.

V and J are TRBV18 and TRBJ2-1; 7 bases match TRBD1. The V and J ends lost 3 bases and 8 bases, in that order; junction bases with no gene match: 4. The CDR3 sequence is 13 residues long. Germline-derived CDR1 and CDR2 are KGHSH and LQKENI. CDR3 residues: CASSPEGAYEQFF. CDR3 coding DNA: TGTGCCAGCTCACCCGAGGGGGCCTATGAGCAGTTCTTC.

In this sample, this clonotype turned up many times. The chain couples TRBV20-1 to TRBJ2-5; TRBD1 might be the D (7 bases). This CDR3 comprises 17 residues. Looked up from germline, CDR1 is DFQATT and CDR2 is SNEGSKA (reference sequence). V lost 0 bases to trimming and J lost 2 bases, with 19 bases between them. CDR3 region: CSARDAGGGGIQETQYF. The CDR3 nucleotides read TGCAGTGCTAGAGATGCAGGAGGAGGGGGCATACAAGAGACCCAGTACTTC.

For this clonotype: A much larger clone is a single base away; this may be a read error. The V and J genes are TRBV30 and TRBJ1-2; the D is unclear. V was shortened by 2 bases and J by 5 bases, with 15 bases between the two germline ends. This CDR3 spans 14 amino acids. The germline gives CDR1 GTSNPN, CDR2 SVGIG (reference sequence). The CDR3: CAWSRLNVNYGYTF. The CDR3, as DNA: TGTGCCTGGAGTAGGCTTAATGTGAATTATGGCTACACCTTC.

The chain is built from TRBV7-3 and TRBJ2-3; 9 positions agree with TRBD2. The CDR3 has 16 amino acids. Unmatched junction bases numbered 5, after V lost 2 bases and J lost 2 bases. The germline CDR1 and CDR2 sequences are SGHTA and FQGTGA. CDR3 coding DNA: TGTGCCAGCAGCTTAGCGGGGGGGCGGAACACAGATACGCAGTATTTT. The encoded protein is CASSLAGGRNTDTQYF.

This clonotype was recorded many times. The CDR3 nucleotides read TGTGCCAGCAGAAGACAGGGGCAGGGGGCTTTCTTT. Its translation: CASRRQGQGAFF. This rearrangement joins TRBV7-2 to TRBJ1-1, with TRBD1 identical over 8 bases. Trimming removed 6 bases from V and 11 bases from J; junction bases left unmatched: 8. Germline CDR1 reads SGHTA; CDR2 reads FQGNSA. This CDR3 contains 12 residues.

This clonotype was detected a few times. This sequence joins TRBV5-1 and TRBJ2-7, with 7 bases fitting TRBD1. The germline V gene has CDR1 SGHRS and CDR2 YFSETQ. This CDR3 is built from 15 residues. With V trimmed by 0 bases and J by 4 bases, 7 bases remained unmatched. In nucleotides, the CDR3 is TGCGCCAGCAGCTTGGTGCAGGACAGGTTATACGAGCAGTACTTC. Translating it yields CASSLVQDRLYEQYF.

This clonotype was counted ten times or more. CDR3 bases: TGTGCCAGCAAGACCGGGACAGCGGGATATGGCTACACCTTC. Its translation: CASKTGTAGYGYTF. This chain connects TRBV27 to TRBJ1-2; 7 nucleotides line up with TRBD1. The CDR3 has 14 amino acids. CDR1 MNHEY and CDR2 SMNVEV come from the germline V gene (reference sequence). Trimming at V came to 7 bases and at J to 5 bases, leaving 10 bases not matched to a gene.

In the case of this clonotype: This sequence may be a read error, since a much larger clone differs from it by one base. The rearrangement links TRBV27 to TRBJ1-1, with D possibly TRBD1 on 5 matching bases. From germline, CDR1 is MNHEY and CDR2 SMNVEV (reference sequence). The CDR3 spans 11 residues. The CDR3 is CVSSRTREAFF. The CDR3 DNA sequence: TGTGTCAGCAGTAGGACACGTGAAGCTTTCTTT.

This clonotype was detected ten times or more. The chain combines TRBV12-3 or TRBV12-4 with TRBJ2-3; 10 bases fit TRBD1. The CDR3 covers 17 residues. The trim removed 3 bases at V and 0 bases at J, leaving 6 bases unmatched. CDR3 sequence reads: CASSFQTGGPSTDTQYF. Here the CDR3 DNA reads TGTGCCAGCAGTTTCCAGACAGGGGGCCCCAGCACAGATACGCAGTATTTT.

This clonotype was detected only a few times. This chain joins TRBV28 and TRBJ2-2; tentatively, D is TRBD1 (6 bases). Per the germline V gene, CDR1 is MDHEN and CDR2 is SYDVKM. This CDR3 has 13 residues. Trimming pared 5 bases from V and 3 bases from J, leaving 7 bases between. In DNA form, the CDR3 reads TGTGCCAGCAGTGGGGGCCACACCGGGGAGCTGTTTTTT. Translating gives CASSGGHTGELFF.

This clonotype has a handful of counts. The chain couples TRBV6-2 or TRBV6-3 to TRBJ2-5, with 8 bases identical to TRBD1. From germline, CDR1 is MNHEY and CDR2 SVGEGT. The CDR3 consists of 16 residues. The V and J ends lost 0 bases and 4 bases, in that order; junction bases with no gene match: 7. CDR3 loop: CASSYSRTGNPETQYF. CDR3 DNA sequence: TGTGCCAGCAGTTACTCGAGGACAGGGAATCCAGAGACCCAGTACTTC.

There are a few counts of this clonotype. The rearrangement links TRBV5-1 to TRBJ2-2, with TRBD2 matching 10 bases. With V trimmed by 0 bases and J by 5 bases, 4 bases remained unmatched. The CDR3 contains 16 residues. In germline, CDR1 is SGHRS, CDR2 YFSETQ. The CDR3 is CASSLDSGRLTGELFF. Here the CDR3 DNA reads TGCGCCAGCAGCTTGGATAGCGGGAGGCTTACCGGGGAGCTGTTTTTT.

The rearrangement joins TRBV6-1 to TRBJ1-5; weak D call: TRBD1 (5 bases). Trimming left V 6 bases short and J 7 bases short, with 13 bases between. Germline-derived CDR1 and CDR2 are MNHNS and SASEGT. This CDR3 is 13 amino acids long. The CDR3, as DNA: TGTGCCAGCAGCCCGAGGGGTAGCCAGCCCCAGCATTTT. Amino acid sequence: CASSPRGSQPQHF.

Note on this clonotype: This sequence may be a read error, since a much larger clone differs from it by one base. This sequence joins TRBV2 and TRBJ1-2; possible D gene TRBD1, 6 bases. The CDR3 extends over 15 amino acids. Germline V gives CDR1 SNHLY, CDR2 FYNNEI. Trimming removed 7 bases at V and 6 bases at J, with 21 bases between. The CDR3 is CASNRDPGTNHGYTF. Written as DNA, the CDR3 is TGTGCCAGCAACAGGGACCCCGGGACGAACCATGGCTACACCTTC. Full variable domain (rest looked up from reference TRBV2 and TRBJ1-2): EPEVTQTPSHQVTQMGQEVILRCVPISNHLYFYWYRQILGQKVEFLVSFYNNEISEKSEIFDDQFSVERPDGSNFTLKIRSTKLEDSAMYFCASNRDPGTNHGYTFGSGTRLTVV.

This clonotype was detected only a few times. The V call is TRBV5-8, the J call TRBJ2-3; D is uncertain. The CDR3 is 13 amino acids. Between the trimmed V and J ends, which lost 4 bases and 4 bases, there was a span of 10 bases. CDR1 is SGHTS, CDR2 YDEGEE, per germline. CDR3 region: CASSRRSPDTQYF. The CDR3 region has the DNA TGTGCCAGCAGCCGAAGGTCCCCAGATACGCAGTATTTT.

This clonotype appeared many times. The V and J genes are TRBV2 and TRBJ2-3; 12 nucleotides agree with TRBD2. Looked up from germline, CDR1 is SNHLY and CDR2 is FYNNEI. The CDR3 runs to 15 residues. With V trimmed by 6 bases and J by 5 bases, 6 bases remained unmatched. CDR3 region: CASRELAGGGDTQYF. In nucleotides, the CDR3 is TGTGCCAGCAGGGAACTAGCGGGAGGAGGAGATACGCAGTATTTT.

This clonotype was seen a few times. This rearrangement joins TRBV3-1 to TRBJ1-5; tentatively, D is TRBD1 (6 bases). Looked up from germline, CDR1 is LGHDT and CDR2 is YNNKEL (reference sequence). There are 16 residues in the CDR3. With 2 bases removed from V and 7 bases from J, the gap between germline ends came to 18 bases. CDR3 loop: CASSQQGPGATQPQHF. The CDR3 bases are TGTGCCAGCAGCCAACAAGGTCCGGGGGCAACGCAGCCCCAGCATTTT.

This clonotype was observed a handful of times. In DNA form, the CDR3 reads TGTGCCAGCAGCTTACAGGACAATCAGCCCCAGCATTTT. This translates into CASSLQDNQPQHF. The V gene is TRBV7-8, the J gene TRBJ1-5; D gene ambiguous. The CDR3 loop spans 13 amino acids. The ends were cut back, 2 bases at V and 3 bases at J, with 5 bases in the middle. CDR1 is SGHVS, CDR2 FQNEAQ, per germline.

At least ten counts were recorded for this clonotype. The V gene is TRBV9, the J gene TRBJ2-1; 10 nucleotides agree with TRBD2. The CDR3 sequence is 16 residues long. Looked up from germline, CDR1 is SGDLS and CDR2 is YYNGEE. With V trimmed by 4 bases and J by 7 bases, 11 bases remained unmatched. DNA for the CDR3: TGTGCCAGCAGCCTTGGGAGAGCGGGAGGGTGGAATGAGCAGTTCTTC. It yields the protein CASSLGRAGGWNEQFF. Filled out from reference TRBV9 and TRBJ2-1, the complete variable domain reads DSGVTQTPKHLITATGQRVTLRCSPRSGDLSVYWYQQSLDQGLQFLIQYYNGEERAKGNILERFSAQQFPDLHSELNLSSLELGDSALYFCASSLGRAGGWNEQFFGPGTRLTVL.

This chain's CDR3 is CNSDRGLGYGYTF. CDR3 bases: TGCAACTCCGACAGGGGGCTTGGGTATGGCTACACCTTC. The genes are TRBV29-1 and TRBJ1-2, with 10 bases that match TRBD1. Germline V CDR1 and CDR2: SQVTM, ANQGSEA. The CDR3 has 13 amino acids. The full variable domain, rest sourced from reference TRBV29-1 and TRBJ1-2, is SAVISQKPSRDICQRGTSLTIQCQVDSQVTMMFWYRQQPGQSLTLIATANQGSEATYESGFVIDKFPISRPNLTFSTLTVSNMSPEDSSIYLCNSDRGLGYGYTFGSGTRLTVV.

This clonotype was counted ten times or more. The chain recombines TRBV5-1 with TRBJ2-3; no reliable D call. The germline CDR1 and CDR2 sequences are SGHRS and YFSETQ. The CDR3 contains 15 residues. With 0 bases removed from V and 2 bases from J, the gap between germline ends came to 10 bases. CDR3 sequence (DNA): TGCGCCAGCAGCTTGGGGGTCTCCCTCACAGATACGCAGTATTTT. Protein: CASSLGVSLTDTQYF.

This clonotype was counted between two and nine times. The V call is TRBV24-1, the J call TRBJ2-5; D assignment may be TRBD1 or TRBD2 (6 bases each). Trimming removed 5 bases from V and 4 bases from J, with 13 bases in between. Germline V gene data show CDR1 as KGHDR and CDR2 as SFDVKD. This CDR3 has 14 amino acids. The CDR3 DNA reads TGTGCCACCAGTGCGGGGGCGCGGGGAGAGACCCAGTACTTC. Protein product: CATSAGARGETQYF.

This clonotype was counted ten times or more. The gene calls are TRBV2 and TRBJ1-1; TRBD1 aligns across 8 bases. J gave up 5 bases and V 4 bases, and 9 bases lay outside the gene matches. This CDR3 spans 15 amino acids. The germline gives CDR1 SNHLY, CDR2 FYNNEI. The CDR3 sequence: CASSGQGALGTEAFF. The CDR3 DNA is TGTGCCAGCAGTGGGCAGGGGGCGCTGGGTACTGAAGCTTTCTTT.

This clonotype was detected many times. This chain links TRBV28 with TRBJ2-7; 13 nucleotides match TRBD2. The V and J ends lost 10 bases and 4 bases, in that order; junction bases with no gene match: 4. Germline loops: CDR1 MDHEN, CDR2 SYDVKM. This CDR3 is built from 13 residues. The CDR3 region is CATKLAGGYEQYF. CDR3 DNA sequence: TGTGCCACCAAACTAGCGGGAGGGTACGAGCAGTACTTC.

This clonotype appeared many times. This chain joins TRBV28 and TRBJ2-7, with 10 bases matching TRBD2. CDR3 size: 15 residues. CDR1 and CDR2 from the germline V gene are MDHEN and SYDVKM. Germline trimming cut 6 bases from V and 3 bases from J; bases unmatched to any gene: 8. The CDR3 bases are TGTGCCAGCAGAATTGCTAGCGGGAGTCTCTACGAGCAGTACTTC. Its protein product is CASRIASGSLYEQYF.

The table lists this clonotype with many counts. V is TRBV30 and J is TRBJ1-2; D is uncertain. V lost 0 bases and J lost 4, with 12 bases in between. The CDR3 covers 14 residues. Germline V gene lookup returns CDR1 GTSNPN and CDR2 SVGIG (reference sequence). The CDR3 coding sequence is TGTGCCTGGAGTGTAAGACGGCTCGGCTATGGCTACACCTTC. Protein: CAWSVRRLGYGYTF.